Shown below are 21 T cell receptor beta chains from a single sample sequenced in a study of T cells in Graves' hyperthyroidism and ophthalmopathy. Using RNA transcripts as the source, TCR beta CDR3 regions were amplified. TCR CDR3 underwent first-round RT-PCR with the HTBI primer set. TCRdb analysed the multiplex PCR reads with MiXCR anew, one entry per CDR3 protein. Of roughly 250,000 distinct CDR3 sequences listed, approximately 21% were seen once; the top ten hold around two thirds. Material: blood. These receptors originate from a man aged 30-40 years with Graves' ophthalmopathy.

This clonotype was found a few times. This rearrangement joins TRBV5-1 to TRBJ2-7; perhaps TRBD2 as D (5 bases). The CDR3 runs 16 residues. Germline loops: CDR1 SGHRS, CDR2 YFSETQ. Trimming left V 4 bases short and J 3 bases short, with 20 bases between. This chain's CDR3 is CASSPSLSVSDYEQYF. DNA for the CDR3: TGCGCCAGCAGCCCCAGCCTTAGCGTTTCGGACTACGAGCAGTACTTC.

Details on this clonotype: This clone may be a read error of a much larger clone one base away. The chain recombines TRBV12-3 or TRBV12-4 with TRBJ1-1; D is unclear. The CDR3 has 13 amino acids. The CDR3 nucleotides are TGTGCCAGCACTTTACTGGGTGACACTGAAGCTTTCTTT. Translation: CASTLLGDTEAFF.

This clonotype was detected ten times or more. The chain couples TRBV3-1 to TRBJ1-1, with D possibly TRBD1 on 5 matching bases. The CDR3 has 15 residues. Trimming took off 1 base at V and 4 bases at J, with 13 bases between the two ends. The V gene's germline CDR1 is LGHDT and CDR2 YNNKEL (reference sequence). CDR3: CASSQGQTRGTEAFF. CDR3 nucleotides: TGTGCCAGCAGCCAAGGACAGACCCGCGGCACTGAAGCTTTCTTT.

This clonotype was counted a few times. The chain has TRBV14 and TRBJ2-1; D not certain. V shed 0 bases and J shed 1 base, with 13 bases lying between them. This CDR3 contains 17 residues. Looked up from germline, CDR1 is SGHDN and CDR2 is FVKESK. The CDR3, as DNA: TGTGCCAGCAGCCAAGATGGTTTCTGGGTGTCCTACAATGAGCAGTTCTTC. It specifies CASSQDGFWVSYNEQFF.

The table lists this clonotype with a few counts. The J gene is TRBJ2-7, the V gene TRBV28; 14 bases line up with TRBD2. This CDR3 is built from 16 residues. Unmatched junction bases numbered 5, after V lost 4 bases and J lost 3 bases. Germline lookup yields CDR1 MDHEN and CDR2 SYDVKM. The CDR3 bases are TGTGCCAGCAGTTCAGGACTAGCGGGAGGCGACTACGAGCAGTACTTC. It encodes CASSSGLAGGDYEQYF.

The chain uses TRBV11-2 and TRBJ2-3, with no clear D. The germline V gene has CDR1 SGHAT and CDR2 FQNNGV. The CDR3 loop spans 18 amino acids. The V and J ends lost 4 bases and 0 bases respectively, with 20 bases between them. CDR3 DNA sequence: TGTGCCAGCAGCTCCAATCCCAGACGTTCCCCTAGCACAGATACGCAGTATTTT. Its translation is CASSSNPRRSPSTDTQYF.

In the case of this clonotype: The CDR3 end shows no conserved phenylalanine or tryptophan, and so a read error is likely. The chain links TRBV5-1 to TRBJ1-1; 9 bases are shared with TRBD1. CDR3 length: 14 residues. The germline gives CDR1 SGHRS, CDR2 YFSETQ. With 4 bases clipped from V and 5 bases from J, the junction kept 6 bases outside the gene matches. The CDR3 spells CASSLGQGRTEAFI. CDR3 coding DNA: TGCGCCAGCAGCCTCGGACAGGGGAGGACTGAAGCTTTCATT.

The table lists this clonotype with a few counts. The chain links TRBV7-9 to TRBJ1-4; a weak D match, TRBD1 (6 bases). Germline CDR1 and CDR2: SEHNR and FQNEAQ (reference sequence). Trimming stripped 6 bases from V and 8 bases from J, with 7 bases between. The CDR3 loop spans 11 amino acids. CDR3 sequence reads: CASRGGEKLFF. CDR3 sequence (DNA): TGTGCCAGCAGAGGGGGGGAAAAACTGTTTTTT.

The gene calls are TRBV5-6 and TRBJ2-2; the D is unclear. This CDR3 has 12 residues. Trimming left V 7 bases short and J 4 bases short, with 8 bases between. CDR1 and CDR2 from the germline V gene are SGHDT and YYEEEE. The DNA for the CDR3 is TGTGCCAGCGGCTGGGGCACCGGGGAGCTGTTTTTT. Translation gives CASGWGTGELFF.

The chain has TRBV27 and TRBJ1-2, with TRBD1 identical over 8 bases. This CDR3 spans 13 amino acids. Germline V lookup: CDR1 MNHEY, CDR2 SMNVEV (reference sequence). V lost 6 bases and J lost 8; bases outside the gene matches: 8. In DNA, the CDR3 is TGTGCCAGCAGCGGACAGGGTGGCGTCGGCTACACCTTC. Its protein product is CASSGQGGVGYTF.

The chain employs TRBV10-2 and TRBJ2-1, with 8 bases matching TRBD2. Germline CDR1 and CDR2: WSHSY and SAAADI. Unmatched junction bases numbered 8, after V lost 4 bases and J lost 9 bases. The CDR3 runs to 14 residues. CDR3 amino acids: CASSVGSGIGEQFF. The CDR3 bases are TGCGCCAGCAGTGTCGGTAGCGGGATTGGTGAGCAGTTCTTC.

V and J are TRBV9 and TRBJ2-3; 10 nucleotides match TRBD2. V lost 3 bases and J lost 3; bases outside the gene matches: 10. From germline, CDR1 is SGDLS and CDR2 YYNGEE. This CDR3 is 17 amino acids long. DNA for the CDR3: TGTGCCAGCAGCGAGACTAGCGGGTGGCGAAATACAGATACGCAGTATTTT. Translating gives CASSETSGWRNTDTQYF.

This clonotype was seen ten or more times. The V and J genes are TRBV2 and TRBJ2-2; 9 bases match TRBD2. The germline V gene encodes CDR1 SNHLY and CDR2 FYNNEI. Germline trimming cut 3 bases from V and 7 bases from J; bases unmatched to any gene: 0. The CDR3 loop spans 13 amino acids. CDR3 bases: TGTGCCAGCAGTGAGACTAGCGGCGGGGAGCTGTTTTTT. Protein product: CASSETSGGELFF.

This clonotype was detected many times. This chain links TRBV28 with TRBJ2-7, with 8 bases matching TRBD2. This CDR3 region has 14 residues. J lost 6 bases, V lost 7 bases, and 11 bases had no gene match. Germline V lookup: CDR1 MDHEN, CDR2 SYDVKM. The CDR3, as DNA: TGTGCCAGCACCTACCAAAGCGGGAGCCTCGAGCAGTACTTC. Its translation: CASTYQSGSLEQYF.

The DNA for the CDR3 is TGCAGCGTTGATGGGACTAGCGGGATAGGCCAAGAGACCCAGTACTTC. Translated: CSVDGTSGIGQETQYF. V and J are TRBV29-1 and TRBJ2-5; 13 positions agree with TRBD2. Unmatched junction bases numbered 5, after V lost 3 bases and J lost 1 base. CDR1 is SQVTM, CDR2 ANQGSEA, per germline. This CDR3 is 16 amino acids long.

This clonotype was observed once. It may be a read error: a sequence one base away is much more abundant. The V gene is TRBV11-2, the J gene TRBJ1-1; the match to TRBD1 covers 9 bases. The V gene's germline CDR1 is SGHAT and CDR2 FQNNGV. The CDR3 extends over 15 amino acids. In DNA, the CDR3 is TGTGCCAGCGGCTTAGCGGACAGGGGAGTAAACCAAGCTTTCTTT. Residues: CASGLADRGVNQAFF.

This sequence joins TRBV6-2 or TRBV6-3 and TRBJ1-1; D perhaps matches TRBD1 (5 bases). CDR3 length: 14 residues. The germline V gene has CDR1 MNHEY and CDR2 SVGEGT. With 2 bases removed from V and 6 bases from J, the gap between germline ends came to 13 bases. The chain's CDR3 is CASSYTYRLSEAFF. DNA for the CDR3: TGTGCCAGCAGTTACACCTACAGGCTCTCTGAAGCTTTCTTT.

This clonotype has only a few counts. V and J are TRBV5-4 and TRBJ2-2; 10 bases agree with TRBD2. The germline V gene encodes CDR1 SGHNT and CDR2 YYREEE (reference sequence). The CDR3 runs 17 residues. J lost 5 bases, V lost 0 bases, and 7 bases had no gene match. CDR3: CASSLAAGLALTGELFF. CDR3 nucleotides: TGTGCCAGCAGCTTGGCCGCGGGACTAGCGCTGACCGGGGAGCTGTTTTTT.

The V call is TRBV11-2, the J call TRBJ2-1; a weak D match, TRBD2 (5 bases). V lost 0 bases to trimming and J lost 2 bases, with 14 bases between them. Germline lookup yields CDR1 SGHAT and CDR2 FQNNGV. The CDR3 length is 17 residues. The CDR3 DNA is TGTGCCAGCAGCTTAGATCCCCGGCTAGCCACCTACAATGAGCAGTTCTTC. Protein product: CASSLDPRLATYNEQFF.

The chain carries TRBV5-1 and TRBJ1-2; D gene ambiguous. CDR3 length: 14 amino acids. Trimming cost V 0 bases and J 8 bases, with 14 bases left between them. The V gene's germline CDR1 is SGHRS and CDR2 YFSETQ. This CDR3 reads CASSLARSGGGYTF. As DNA, the CDR3 is TGCGCCAGCAGCTTGGCGCGGTCAGGTGGGGGCTACACCTTC.

The rearrangement uses TRBV10-2 and TRBJ2-7; tentatively, D is TRBD2 (6 bases). The CDR3 runs to 13 residues. V lost 4 bases, J lost 2 bases, and 9 bases lay in between. Germline V gives CDR1 WSHSY, CDR2 SAAADI. CDR3 protein: CASSARRAYEQYF. In DNA form, the CDR3 reads TGCGCCAGCAGTGCACGGAGGGCCTACGAGCAGTACTTC.